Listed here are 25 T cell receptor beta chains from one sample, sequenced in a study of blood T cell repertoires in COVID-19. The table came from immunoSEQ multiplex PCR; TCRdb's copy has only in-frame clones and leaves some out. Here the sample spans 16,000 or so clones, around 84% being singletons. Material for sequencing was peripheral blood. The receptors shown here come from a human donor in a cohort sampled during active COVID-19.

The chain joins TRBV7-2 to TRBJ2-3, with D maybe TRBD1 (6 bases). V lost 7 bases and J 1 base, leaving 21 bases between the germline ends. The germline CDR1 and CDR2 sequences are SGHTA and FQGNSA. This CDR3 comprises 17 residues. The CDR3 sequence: CASNRDQGVLRTDTQYF. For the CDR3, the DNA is TGTGCCAGCAACAGGGACCAGGGAGTACTTCGCACAGATACGCAGTATTTT.

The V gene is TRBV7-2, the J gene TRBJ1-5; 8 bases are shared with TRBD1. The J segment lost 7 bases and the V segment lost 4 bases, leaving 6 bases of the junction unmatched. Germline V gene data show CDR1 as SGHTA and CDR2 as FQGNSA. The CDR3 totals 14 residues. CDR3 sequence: CASSWGQAGQPQHF. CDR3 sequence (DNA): TGTGCCAGCAGCTGGGGACAGGCGGGCCAGCCCCAGCATTTT.

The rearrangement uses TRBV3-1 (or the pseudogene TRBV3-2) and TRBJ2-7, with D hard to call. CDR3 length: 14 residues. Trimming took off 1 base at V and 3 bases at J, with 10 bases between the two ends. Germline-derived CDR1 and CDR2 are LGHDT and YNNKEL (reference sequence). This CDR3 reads CASSQVSQSYEQYF. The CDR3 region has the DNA TGTGCCAGCAGCCAAGTATCACAGAGCTACGAGCAGTACTTC.

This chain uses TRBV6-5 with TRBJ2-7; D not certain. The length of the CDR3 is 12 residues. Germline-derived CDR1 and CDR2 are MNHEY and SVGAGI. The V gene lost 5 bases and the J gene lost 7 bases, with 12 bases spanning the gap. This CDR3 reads CASSPPSPEQYF. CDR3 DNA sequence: TGTGCCAGCAGTCCCCCGAGTCCTGAGCAGTACTTC.

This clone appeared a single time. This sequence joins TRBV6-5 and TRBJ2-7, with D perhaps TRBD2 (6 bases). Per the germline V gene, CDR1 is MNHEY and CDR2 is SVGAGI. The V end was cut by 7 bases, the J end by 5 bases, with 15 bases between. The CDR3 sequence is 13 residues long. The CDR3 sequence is CASTEGPKDEQYF. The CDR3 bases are TGTGCCAGCACGGAGGGACCGAAGGACGAGCAGTACTTC.

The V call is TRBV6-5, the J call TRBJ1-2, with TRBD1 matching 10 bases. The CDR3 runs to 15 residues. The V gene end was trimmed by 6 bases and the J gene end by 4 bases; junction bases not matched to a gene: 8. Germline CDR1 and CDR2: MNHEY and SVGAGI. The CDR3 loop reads CASSSGDRGTYGYTF. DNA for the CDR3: TGTGCCAGCAGCTCCGGGGACAGGGGAACCTATGGCTACACCTTC.

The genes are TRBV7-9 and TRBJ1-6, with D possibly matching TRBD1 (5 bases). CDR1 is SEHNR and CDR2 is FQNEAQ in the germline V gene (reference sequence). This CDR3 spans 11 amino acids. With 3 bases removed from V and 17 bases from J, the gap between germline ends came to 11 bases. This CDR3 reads CASSLGRGVHF. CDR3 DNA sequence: TGTGCCAGCAGCTTGGGGCGGGGGGTCCACTTT.

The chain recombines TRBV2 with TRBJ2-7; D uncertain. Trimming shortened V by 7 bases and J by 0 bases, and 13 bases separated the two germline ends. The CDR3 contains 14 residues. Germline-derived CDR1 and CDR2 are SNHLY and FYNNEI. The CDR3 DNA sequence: TGTGCCAGCATTGACTCCCACTTCTCCTACGAGCAGTACTTC. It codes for CASIDSHFSYEQYF.

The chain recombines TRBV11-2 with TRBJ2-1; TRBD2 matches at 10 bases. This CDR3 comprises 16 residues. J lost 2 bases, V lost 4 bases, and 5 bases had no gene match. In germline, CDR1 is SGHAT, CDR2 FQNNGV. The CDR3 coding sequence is TGTGCCAGCAGCTCTGAGCGGGGGGGCGCCTACAATGAGCAGTTCTTC. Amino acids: CASSSERGGAYNEQFF.

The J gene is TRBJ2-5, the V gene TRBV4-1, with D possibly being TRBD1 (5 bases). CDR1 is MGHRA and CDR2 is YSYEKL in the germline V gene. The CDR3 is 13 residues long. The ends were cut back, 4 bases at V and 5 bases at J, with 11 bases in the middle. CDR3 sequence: CASSPRVRETQYF. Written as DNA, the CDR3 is TGCGCCAGCAGCCCCAGGGTTAGGGAGACCCAGTACTTC.

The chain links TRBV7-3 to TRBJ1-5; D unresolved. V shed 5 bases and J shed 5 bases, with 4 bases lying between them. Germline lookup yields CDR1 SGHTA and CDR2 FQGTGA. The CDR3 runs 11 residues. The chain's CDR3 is CASSPDQPQHF. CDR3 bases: TGTGCCAGCAGCCCAGATCAGCCCCAGCATTTT.

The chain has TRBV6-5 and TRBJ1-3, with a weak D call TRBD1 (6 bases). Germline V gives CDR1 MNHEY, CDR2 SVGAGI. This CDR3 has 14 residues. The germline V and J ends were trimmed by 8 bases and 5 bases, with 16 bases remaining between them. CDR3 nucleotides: TGTGCCAGCCCCGAGCCAGGGGTACGAAACACCATATATTTT. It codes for CASPEPGVRNTIYF.

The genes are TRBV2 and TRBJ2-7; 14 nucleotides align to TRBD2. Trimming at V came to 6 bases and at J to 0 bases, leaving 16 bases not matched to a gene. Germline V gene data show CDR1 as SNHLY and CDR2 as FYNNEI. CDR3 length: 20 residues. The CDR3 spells CASSEIRGLAGALTSYEQYF. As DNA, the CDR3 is TGTGCCAGCAGCGAAATACGGGGACTAGCGGGGGCCCTTACCTCCTACGAGCAGTACTTC. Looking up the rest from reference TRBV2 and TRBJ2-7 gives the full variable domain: EPEVTQTPSHQVTQMGQEVILRCVPISNHLYFYWYRQILGQKVEFLVSFYNNEISEKSEIFDDQFSVERPDGSNFTLKIRSTKLEDSAMYFCASSEIRGLAGALTSYEQYFGPGTRLTVT.

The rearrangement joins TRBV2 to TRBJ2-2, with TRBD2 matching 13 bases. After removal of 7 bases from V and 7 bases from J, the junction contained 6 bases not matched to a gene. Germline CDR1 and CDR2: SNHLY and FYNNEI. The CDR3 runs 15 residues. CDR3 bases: TGTGCCAGCAAAGGACTAGCGGGGGCGGACGGGGAGCTGTTTTTT. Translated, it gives CASKGLAGADGELFF.

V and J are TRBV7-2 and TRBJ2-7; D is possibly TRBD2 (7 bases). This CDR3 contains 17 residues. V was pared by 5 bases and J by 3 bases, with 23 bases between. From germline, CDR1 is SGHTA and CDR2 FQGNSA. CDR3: CASSPAAGAWEGYEQYF. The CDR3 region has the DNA TGTGCCAGCAGCCCCGCCGCGGGGGCCTGGGAAGGCTACGAGCAGTACTTC.

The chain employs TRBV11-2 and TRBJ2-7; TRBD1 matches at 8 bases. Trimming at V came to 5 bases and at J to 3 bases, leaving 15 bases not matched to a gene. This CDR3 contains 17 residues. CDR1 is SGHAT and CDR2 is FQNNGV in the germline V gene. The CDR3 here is CASSQATWTGPLYEQYF. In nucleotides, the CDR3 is TGTGCCAGCAGCCAAGCGACCTGGACAGGGCCCCTCTACGAGCAGTACTTC.

The CDR3 DNA reads as TGTGCCAGCAGCTTAGGAGCGGATGGGTGGGATACGCAGTATTTT. Its protein product is CASSLGADGWDTQYF. The chain has TRBV7-2 and TRBJ2-3, with D possibly being TRBD2 (5 bases). CDR3 length: 15 amino acids. The germline V gene has CDR1 SGHTA and CDR2 FQGNSA. V shed 1 base and J shed 6 bases, with 14 bases lying between them.

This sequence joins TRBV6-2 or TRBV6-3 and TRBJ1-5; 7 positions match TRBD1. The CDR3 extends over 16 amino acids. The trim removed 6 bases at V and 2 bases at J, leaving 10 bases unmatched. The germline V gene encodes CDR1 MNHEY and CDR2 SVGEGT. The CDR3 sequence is CASSPLRGYGNQPQHF. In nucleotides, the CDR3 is TGTGCCAGCAGCCCTCTCAGGGGGTATGGCAATCAGCCCCAGCATTTT.

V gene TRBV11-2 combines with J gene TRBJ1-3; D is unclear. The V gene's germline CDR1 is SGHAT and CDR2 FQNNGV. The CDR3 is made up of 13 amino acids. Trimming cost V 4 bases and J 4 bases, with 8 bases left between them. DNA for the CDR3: TGTGCCAGCAGCTGGGCCGCGGGAAACACCATATATTTT. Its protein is CASSWAAGNTIYF.

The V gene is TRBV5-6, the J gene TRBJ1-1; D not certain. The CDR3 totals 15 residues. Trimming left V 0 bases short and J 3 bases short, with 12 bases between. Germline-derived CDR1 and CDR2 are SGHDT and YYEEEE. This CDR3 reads CASSLGAQWDTEAFF. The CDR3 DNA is TGTGCCAGCAGCTTGGGGGCACAGTGGGACACTGAAGCTTTCTTT.

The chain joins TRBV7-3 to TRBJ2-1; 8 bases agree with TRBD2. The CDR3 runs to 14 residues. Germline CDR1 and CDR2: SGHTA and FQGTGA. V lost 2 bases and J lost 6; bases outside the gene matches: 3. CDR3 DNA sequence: TGTGCCAGCAGCTTAGCGGGGGGTCCCAATGAGCAGTTCTTC. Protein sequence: CASSLAGGPNEQFF.

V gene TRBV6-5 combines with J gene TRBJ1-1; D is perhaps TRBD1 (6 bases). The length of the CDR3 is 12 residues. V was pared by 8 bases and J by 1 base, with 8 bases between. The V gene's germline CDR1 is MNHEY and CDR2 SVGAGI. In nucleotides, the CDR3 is TGTGCCAGCTCGGGACAGAACACTGAAGCTTTCTTT. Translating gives CASSGQNTEAFF.

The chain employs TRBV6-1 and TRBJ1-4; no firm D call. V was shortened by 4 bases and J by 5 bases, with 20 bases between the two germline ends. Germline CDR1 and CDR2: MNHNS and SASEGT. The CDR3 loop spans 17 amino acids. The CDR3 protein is CASSVGMTAAGNEKLFF. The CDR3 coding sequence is TGTGCCAGCAGTGTCGGGATGACCGCGGCGGGGAATGAAAAACTGTTTTTT.

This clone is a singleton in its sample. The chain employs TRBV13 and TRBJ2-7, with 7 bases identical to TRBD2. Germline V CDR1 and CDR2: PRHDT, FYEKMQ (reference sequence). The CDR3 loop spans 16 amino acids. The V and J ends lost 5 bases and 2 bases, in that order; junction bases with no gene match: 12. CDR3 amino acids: CASSESRGGGTYEQYF. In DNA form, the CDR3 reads TGTGCCAGCAGCGAATCCCGTGGGGGGGGGACCTACGAGCAGTACTTC.

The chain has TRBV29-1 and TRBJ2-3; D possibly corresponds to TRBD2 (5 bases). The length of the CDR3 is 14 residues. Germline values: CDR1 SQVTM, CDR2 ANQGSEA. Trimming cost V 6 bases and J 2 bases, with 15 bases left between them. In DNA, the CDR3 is TGCAGCGTCGAGGGCGGAGACTTCACAGATACGCAGTATTTT. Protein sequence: CSVEGGDFTDTQYF.